The rows below give T cell receptor beta chains drawn from one sample of a study of CD8 T cells in Susac syndrome. TCRdb passed the immunoSEQ multiplex PCR reads through MiXCR, listing each CDR3 protein once. This repertoire shows about 290,000 distinct CDR3 sequences, about nine tenths found once; its top ten account for around 0.18%. Sequenced sample: CD8+ T cells from PBMCs. Receptors were obtained from a human donor with multiple sclerosis. Both conserved end residues are part of each CDR3. The D gene is left open where the match is weak. Clone size is stated in some rows and not others, as once, few, many or a class when expanded.

TRBV6-6,few,TRBJ2-7,-,TGTGCCAGCAGAGAGGTCTCACCCTACGAGCAGTACTTC,CASREVSPYEQYF
TRBV27,few,TRBJ2-1,-,TGTGCCAGCAGCCAGGGGTCGAATGAGCAGTTCTTC,CASSQGSNEQFF
TRBV2,-,TRBJ2-1,TRBD2,TGTGCCAGCAGGGAAAAAGCGGGAGGGTCCTACAATGAGCAGTTCTTC,CASREKAGGSYNEQFF
TRBV28,-,TRBJ2-1,-,TGTGCCAGCAGTTCGCTGATCCCCTACAATGAGCAGTTCTTC,CASSSLIPYNEQFF
TRBV5-5,-,TRBJ2-1,-,TGTGCCAGCAGCATCAGGGACGGGTACAATGAGCAGTTCTTC,CASSIRDGYNEQFF
TRBV30,-,TRBJ2-1,TRBD1,TGTGCCTTGGGACAGGGGGCCATGGGGCAGTTCTTC,CALGQGAMGQFF
TRBV4-3,-,TRBJ2-1,TRBD2,TGCGCCAGCAGCCAAGTACTAGCGGGAGTATACAATGAGCAGTTCTTC,CASSQVLAGVYNEQFF
TRBV20-1,-,TRBJ2-1,TRBD2,TGCAGTGCTAGGTCCGGACGGGGGGACAATGAGCAGTTCTTC,CSARSGRGDNEQFF
TRBV6-5,-,TRBJ2-3,-,TGTGCCAGCAGTTACGTTCCGACAGATCCAAACCCAGATACGCAGTATTTT,CASSYVPTDPNPDTQYF
TRBV5-4,few,TRBJ2-5,TRBD2,TGTGCCAGCAGCTCGGGACTAGCGCAAGAGACCCAGTACTTC,CASSSGLAQETQYF
TRBV27,-,TRBJ2-7,TRBD1,TGTGCCAGCAGTCACGGGACAGGGGGCGTTTACGAGCAGTACTTC,CASSHGTGGVYEQYF
TRBV15,-,TRBJ2-7,-,TGTGCCACCAGCGTCAGGGTTAGCTCCTACGAGCAGTACTTC,CATSVRVSSYEQYF
TRBV12-3/TRBV12-4,-,TRBJ2-3,-,TGTGCCAGCAGCCGGGACTTCCTCACAGATACGCAGTATTTT,CASSRDFLTDTQYF
TRBV5-6,-,TRBJ2-7,-,TGTGCCAGCAGCTTGGCCATAACAGGGTACTCCTACGAGCAGTACTTC,CASSLAITGYSYEQYF
TRBV4-3,few,TRBJ1-2,-,TGCGCCAGCAGCCAAGACTCAGGGGTGGGCTATGGCTACACCTTC,CASSQDSGVGYGYTF
TRBV11-2,-,TRBJ2-7,TRBD1,TGTGCCAGCAGCTTAGGGGCCCGGTTAAGGGACAGGGGGCGCGAGCAGTACTTC,CASSLGARLRDRGREQYF
TRBV7-8,-,TRBJ2-1,-,TGTGCCAGCAGCTTACCCAACCAGCGGTATGAGCAGTTCTTC,CASSLPNQRYEQFF
TRBV7-9,-,TRBJ2-1,-,TGTGCCAGCAGCTTAAGGGGACGGAATGAGCAGTTCTTC,CASSLRGRNEQFF
TRBV7-8,-,TRBJ2-2,TRBD1,TGTGCCAGCAGCTTATTGGGACAGCAGAACACCGGGGAGCTGTTTTTT,CASSLLGQQNTGELFF
TRBV6-5,-,TRBJ1-3,-,TGTGCCAGCAGGCGTCGACAGGTTGGAAACACCATATATTTT,CASRRRQVGNTIYF
TRBV28,-,TRBJ2-7,-,TGTGCCAGCAGTTCCTCTCTTAGCTCCTACGAGCAGTACTTC,CASSSSLSSYEQYF
TRBV7-9,-,TRBJ1-1,-,TGTGCCAGCAGCCCTACGACATATGAAGCTTTCTTT,CASSPTTYEAFF
TRBV28,-,TRBJ2-7,-,TGTGCCAGCAGTTTACCCCCGGACTCACCCTACGAGCAGTACTTC,CASSLPPDSPYEQYF
TRBV20-1,-,TRBJ1-1,-,TGCAGTGCTATCCGAGCGACACAAGCTTTCTTT,CSAIRATQAFF
TRBV28,-,TRBJ2-5,TRBD2,TGTGCCAGCAGTATGCCGCTAGCGGGCGAGACCCAGTACTTC,CASSMPLAGETQYF
TRBV5-5,-,TRBJ2-7,-,TGTGCCAGCAGCCAAGGCGCGCGACAGGAGCAGTACTTC,CASSQGARQEQYF
TRBV2,once,TRBJ1-5,-,TGTGCCAGCAGTGAATCCGCACGAGGGTTTAGCAATCAGCCCCAGCATTTT,CASSESARGFSNQPQHF
TRBV27,-,TRBJ1-6,-,TGTGCCAGCAGTCGAATCGAGCCTAATTCACCCCTCCACTTT,CASSRIEPNSPLHF
TRBV20-1,once,TRBJ2-3,TRBD2,TGCAGTGCTAGATCTAGCGGGCCACTAGATACGCAGTATTTT,CSARSSGPLDTQYF
TRBV14,-,TRBJ1-4,-,TGTGCCAGCAGCCAAGGGACAGATTTTAATGAAAAACTGTTTTTT,CASSQGTDFNEKLFF
TRBV24-1,once,TRBJ1-1,-,TGTGCCACCAGTGAGCCACCGCTGAACACTGAAGCTTTCTTT,CATSEPPLNTEAFF
TRBV19,-,TRBJ1-5,-,TGTGCCAGTTCGCAGACAAATAGCAATCAGCCCCAGCATTTT,CASSQTNSNQPQHF
TRBV19,-,TRBJ2-3,-,TGTGCCAGTAGTATAGGGCCAGATACGCAGTATTTT,CASSIGPDTQYF
TRBV19,-,TRBJ2-2,-,TGTGCCAGTAGTATGGGTCCCCCCTTTCCGACCGGGGAGCTGTTTTTT,CASSMGPPFPTGELFF
TRBV12-3/TRBV12-4,-,TRBJ2-3,TRBD2,TGTGCCAGCAGTTTCAGCGGGGGGTACCAGCAGGGAAATACGCAGTATTTT,CASSFSGGYQQGNTQYF
TRBV3-1,-,TRBJ2-5,-,TGTGCCAGCAGCCAAGATGGGGCGTGGGGACTCCAAGAGACCCAGTACTTC,CASSQDGAWGLQETQYF
TRBV2,-,TRBJ2-2,TRBD1,TGTGCCAGCAGTGAGCCCGGCGGCAGGGGGCGCTGGACCGGGGAGCTGTTTTTT,CASSEPGGRGRWTGELFF
TRBV2,-,TRBJ2-1,-,TGTGCCAGCAGTAATCCGGAGGGGGGCCACCTCGGTGAGCAGTTCTTC,CASSNPEGGHLGEQFF
TRBV2,once,TRBJ2-7,TRBD2,TGTGCCAGCAGTGAAGGTTGGCTAGCGGGAGGGGTATACGAGCAGTACTTC,CASSEGWLAGGVYEQYF
TRBV6-1,-,TRBJ2-1,-,TGTGCCAGCAGTGAGGGGAACAACGCCGGTGAGCAGTTCTTC,CASSEGNNAGEQFF
TRBV27,-,TRBJ2-3,-,TGTGCCAGCAGTTTTGGGAGTATTAGGACAGATACGCAGTATTTT,CASSFGSIRTDTQYF
TRBV29-1,-,TRBJ2-3,TRBD1,TGCAGCGTTCGGACAGGGCCGACGCAGTATTTT,CSVRTGPTQYF
TRBV6-1,few,TRBJ2-1,-,TGTGCCAGCAGTGAAGGGAAACTCCATGAGCAGTTCTTC,CASSEGKLHEQFF
TRBV7-9,-,TRBJ2-1,TRBD2,TGTGCCAGCAGCTCCGGGACTAGCCACAATGAGCAGTTCTTC,CASSSGTSHNEQFF
TRBV7-6,-,TRBJ1-5,-,TGTGCCAGCAGCCATGGATCGAGCAATCAGCCCCAGCATTTT,CASSHGSSNQPQHF
TRBV27,few,TRBJ2-3,TRBD2,TGTGCCAGCAGTCCAATAGCGGGGGGCCCCACAGATACGCAGTATTTT,CASSPIAGGPTDTQYF
TRBV30,-,TRBJ2-1,TRBD2,TGTGCCTGGAGTACCCTAGCGGGGCCTTACAATGAGCAGTTCTTC,CAWSTLAGPYNEQFF
TRBV6-2/TRBV6-3,-,TRBJ2-1,-,TGTGCCAGCAGTTACGCCCCTACTTACAATGAGCAGTTCTTC,CASSYAPTYNEQFF